This T cell receptor (beta chain) stems from a study of early T cells in non-severe SARS-CoV-2 infection. Study results and limitations: Matching with VDJdb favored anti-spike CD8 responses (missing private and CD4 specificities).

A remark on this clonotype: The antigen remains unidentified.

Germline V gives CDR1 KGHSH, CDR2 LQKENI. CDR3 size: 16 residues. The V and J ends lost 1 base and 0 bases, in that order; junction bases with no gene match: 0. As part of library construction, unique molecular identifiers were attached to individual cDNA molecules. Each CDR3 protein gets one entry after TCRdb re-called the 5' RACE reads with MiXCR. Of about 40,000 distinct CDR3 sequences in the sample, roughly 5.7% are singletons; the top ten hold about 5.5%. The V and J genes are TRBV18 and TRBJ2-3; 11 nucleotides match TRBD1. Here the sequenced sample was whole blood, taken at baseline. The sequence derives from an adult who was a healthcare worker with PCR-confirmed SARS-CoV-2 infection or an uninfected control (not recorded which). The CDR3, as DNA: TGTGCCAGCTCACCACGGACAGGGGGCAGCACAGATACGCAGTATTTT. It encodes CASSPRTGGSTDTQYF.